This TCR beta chain was obtained from a study of cytomegalovirus exposure and HLA in healthy donors. Vbeta (60) and Jbeta (13) primers were used in the PCR. Generated by immunoSEQ multiplex PCR, the TCRdb table keeps only in-frame clones and is missing some. The sample has under 200,000 clones; 75% are singletons. Germline lookup yields CDR1 MNHNY and CDR2 SVGAGI (reference sequence). The CDR3 length is 16 residues. The V gene lost 6 bases and the J gene lost 5 bases, with 19 bases spanning the gap. Sample: PBMCs. This sequence joins TRBV6-6 and TRBJ2-2, with a possible D match to TRBD2 (5 bases). The sequence was collected from a woman aged 40-49 years in good health and CMV-seropositive. This CDR3 reads CASRDLEGVRTGELFF. The CDR3 DNA sequence: TGTGCCAGCAGGGATCTCGAGGGAGTAAGGACCGGGGAGCTGTTTTTT.